Shown below are 10 T cell receptor beta chains from a single sample sequenced in a study of read filtering for tumor transcriptome and immune sequencing. The library was built from roughly 400 ng RNA with molecular barcoded adaptors for alpha/delta and beta/gamma chains. From the reads, TCRdb called clonotypes with MiXCR, one entry per CDR3 protein. The sample carries about 47,000 distinct CDR3 sequences, roughly 12% recorded once. Source material: a population of CD138-negative cells sorted from bone marrow. These receptors were collected from a donor aged 40 or over with multiple myeloma.

In its sample, this clonotype was seen many times. The chain joins TRBV30 to TRBJ1-2; the match to TRBD1 covers 8 bases. CDR1 GTSNPN and CDR2 SVGIG come from the germline V gene (reference sequence). V lost 1 base and J lost 6; bases outside the gene matches: 10. There are 15 residues in the CDR3. CDR3 coding DNA: TGTGCCTGGAGTGGGACAGGGTTGAACTATGATGGCTACACCTTC. Amino acid sequence: CAWSGTGLNYDGYTF. The full variable domain, rest sourced from reference TRBV30 and TRBJ1-2, is SQTIHQWPATLVQPVGSPLSLECTVEGTSNPNLYWYRQAAGRGLQLLFYSVGIGQISSEVPQNLSASRPQDRQFILSSKKLLLSDSGFYLCAWSGTGLNYDGYTFGSGTRLTVV.

The table lists this clonotype with many counts. V and J are TRBV3-1 and TRBJ2-1, with TRBD2 matching over 11 bases. Germline V gives CDR1 LGHDT, CDR2 YNNKEL (reference sequence). The CDR3 has 17 residues. With V trimmed by 1 base and J by 9 bases, 11 bases remained unmatched. The CDR3 DNA reads TGTGCCAGCAGCCAAGTTTTAGCGGGAGGGCCACCCGTTGAGCAGTTCTTC. Amino acid sequence: CASSQVLAGGPPVEQFF.

This clonotype was recorded many times. J is TRBJ1-5 and V is TRBV20-1; 7 bases match TRBD1. The CDR3 loop spans 15 amino acids. V trimming: 3 bases; J trimming: 7 bases; junction bases outside the gene matches: 12. Germline CDR1 and CDR2: DFQATT and SNEGSKA (reference sequence). The CDR3 DNA sequence: TGCAGTGCTAGTATCGAACAGGGGAGGTTCCAGCCCCAGCATTTT. Protein: CSASIEQGRFQPQHF.

By proportion, this clonotype is medium-sized (0.01 to 0.1%). The gene calls are TRBV24-1 and TRBJ2-1; D may be TRBD1 (6 bases). This CDR3 region has 15 residues. CDR1 and CDR2 from the germline V gene are KGHDR and SFDVKD. V dropped 9 bases and J dropped 3 bases, with 17 bases sitting between them. The CDR3 nucleotides are TGTGCCACCTCGAGTGCAGGGGCTTTCTACAATGAGCAGTTCTTC. It translates to CATSSAGAFYNEQFF.

This clonotype was picked up many times. J is TRBJ2-7 and V is TRBV14; D uncertain. The CDR3 extends over 13 amino acids. V shed 1 base and J shed 2 bases, with 6 bases lying between them. Germline V CDR1 and CDR2: SGHDN, FVKESK. The CDR3 sequence: CASSQGGTYEQYF. The DNA for the CDR3 is TGTGCCAGCAGCCAAGGTGGGACCTACGAGCAGTACTTC.

This clonotype was observed at least ten times. The chain carries TRBV7-9 and TRBJ2-5, with D perhaps matching TRBD2 (5 bases). Germline CDR1 SEHNR, CDR2 FQNEAQ (reference sequence). This CDR3 contains 14 residues. V lost 6 bases and J 5 bases, leaving 16 bases between the germline ends. The CDR3 region is CASSRTGIRETQYF. The CDR3 nucleotides are TGTGCCAGCAGTCGAACGGGGATTCGGGAGACCCAGTACTTC.

This clonotype occurred many times. The CDR3 region has the DNA TGTGCCAGCAGCTTCCGGAGCCCTAGCTACGAGCAGTACTTC. It yields the protein CASSFRSPSYEQYF. This chain uses TRBV7-2 with TRBJ2-7, with no clear D. The CDR3 has 14 amino acids. V dropped 3 bases and J dropped 3 bases, with 12 bases sitting between them. Germline V gene data show CDR1 as SGHTA and CDR2 as FQGNSA.

This clonotype was counted at least ten times. A much larger clone sits a single nucleotide away, making a read error possible. The chain has TRBV20-1 and TRBJ2-7; D call uncertain. The CDR3 contains 12 residues. Germline V lookup: CDR1 DFQATT, CDR2 SNEGSKA (reference sequence). The CDR3 is CSATSMTYGQYF. The CDR3 coding sequence is TGCAGTGCTACCTCCATGACCTACGGGCAGTACTTC.

Many counts were recorded for this clonotype. V gene TRBV28 combines with J gene TRBJ1-1; 8 positions match TRBD1. Germline CDR1 reads MDHEN; CDR2 reads SYDVKM. V lost 6 bases, J lost 6 bases, and 9 bases stayed unmatched. There are 14 residues in the CDR3. This CDR3 is CASREDRARPEAFF. Written as DNA, the CDR3 is TGTGCCAGCAGAGAGGACAGGGCGAGGCCTGAAGCTTTCTTT.

This clonotype was observed many times. The chain joins TRBV5-1 to TRBJ2-2; 8 positions match TRBD1. In germline, CDR1 is SGHRS, CDR2 YFSETQ. V shed 4 bases and J 2 bases; nucleotides not matched to a gene: 7. The CDR3 contains 16 residues. The CDR3 region has the DNA TGCGCCAGCAGCGAAAGGACAGGGTATAACACCGGGGAGCTGTTTTTT. Translated: CASSERTGYNTGELFF.